The rows below give T cell receptor beta chains drawn from one sample of a study of T cells after yellow fever vaccination. TCRdb re-called the 5' RACE reads through MiXCR, storing one row per CDR3 protein. The repertoire holds hundreds of thousands of distinct CDR3 sequences, 3.6% seen once, with around 22% in the top ten. The material sequenced was PBMCs, taken on the day of the yellow fever booster vaccination. The receptors here all came from a man between 18 and 35 years old who received the YFV17D yellow fever vaccine. Each CDR3 is given with its conserved first and last residue. A D gene is named only where the DNA matches it firmly. Clone size is shown for a subset of rows, as once, few, many or a class of expanded clone.

>TRBD1|many|TRBV5-6|TRBJ1-5
TGTGCCAGCAGCCAGGACAGGGGCAGTTCAAATCAGCCCCAGCATTTT
CASSQDRGSSNQPQHF
>-|many|TRBV4-2|TRBJ2-1
TGTGCCAGCAGCCAAGCAAAGTACAATGAGCAGTTCTTC
CASSQAKYNEQFF
>TRBD2|-|TRBV4-3|TRBJ2-7
TGCGCCAGCAGCTTCAAAGCGGGCGGGGGTACCTACGAGCAGTACTTC
CASSFKAGGGTYEQYF
>-|many|TRBV7-3|TRBJ2-1
TGTGCCAGCAGCTTAGAGCTGTGGGGCAATGAGCAGTTCTTC
CASSLELWGNEQFF
>-|-|TRBV10-3|TRBJ2-7
TGTGCCACCGGGACGGATTCCTACGAGCAGTACTTC
CATGTDSYEQYF
>TRBD1|-|TRBV5-1|TRBJ2-5
TGCGCCAGCAGCTTCCGGGACAGTGAAGAGACCCAGTACTTC
CASSFRDSEETQYF
>-|-|TRBV18|TRBJ1-1
TGTGCCAGCTCACCAGTCAATGAGTACACTGAAGCTTTCTTT
CASSPVNEYTEAFF
>-|-|TRBV24-1|TRBJ1-2
TGTGCCACCAGTGATGCGGGGACGCCAGCTAACTATGGCTACACCTTC
CATSDAGTPANYGYTF
>TRBD1|-|TRBV20-1|TRBJ1-2
TGCAGTGCCCGGGACAGGGTGGGGGGTGGCTACACCTTC
CSARDRVGGGYTF
>-|-|TRBV10-1|TRBJ2-3
TGCGCCACTAAGAGGGAAGATACGCAGTATTTT
CATKREDTQYF
>-|many|TRBV7-9|TRBJ2-3
TGTGCCAGCAGCTCGGGACTGCACACAGATACGCAGTATTTT
CASSSGLHTDTQYF
>TRBD2|many|TRBV2|TRBJ2-2
TGTGCCTCCGACGGGGGGACCGGGGAGCTGTTTTTT
CASDGGTGELFF
>TRBD2|many|TRBV7-6|TRBJ2-2
TGTGCCAGCAGCCCCAATAGTGGAGCGGGGGTCCACACCGGGGAGCTGTTTTTT
CASSPNSGAGVHTGELFF
>-|few|TRBV7-2|TRBJ1-1
TGTGCCAGCCGCATAATTACAGGGTACACTGAAGCTTTCTTT
CASRIITGYTEAFF
>-|many|TRBV5-1|TRBJ1-4
TGCGCCACTGCACCGGGACCCATTAATGAAAAACTGTTTTTT
CATAPGPINEKLFF
>TRBD1|many|TRBV12-3/TRBV12-4|TRBJ1-1
TGTGCCAGCAGGAACGCGGGACAGTTGAACACTGAAGCTTTCTTT
CASRNAGQLNTEAFF
>-|many|TRBV5-5|TRBJ2-1
TGTGCCAGCAGCTTCCCATCGGTTTATGAGCAGTTCTTC
CASSFPSVYEQFF
>TRBD1|few|TRBV6-6|TRBJ2-3
TGTGCCAGCAGTTACTCGGGACAGGGAGGGGCAGATACGCAGTATTTT
CASSYSGQGGADTQYF